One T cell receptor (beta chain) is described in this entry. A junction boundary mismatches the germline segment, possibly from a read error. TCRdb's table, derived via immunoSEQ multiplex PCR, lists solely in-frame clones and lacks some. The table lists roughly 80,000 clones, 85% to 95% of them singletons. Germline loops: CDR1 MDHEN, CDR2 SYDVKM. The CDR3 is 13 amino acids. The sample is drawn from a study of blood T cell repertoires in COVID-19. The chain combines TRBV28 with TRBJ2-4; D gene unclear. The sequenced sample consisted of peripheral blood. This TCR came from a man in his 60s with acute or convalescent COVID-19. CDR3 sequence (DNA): TGTGCCAGCAGTCCGCGGTACGGAGACCGACTTGACTTC. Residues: CASSPRYGDRLDF.